The present T cell receptor (beta chain) was sequenced within a study of T cells in Graves' hyperthyroidism and ophthalmopathy. Study-level results: Appearing also in blood were most of the thyroid clonotypes expanded above 0.001. Through a model of 13 V-J features, ophthalmopathy was separated from stable hyperthyroidism.

From approximately 9.5 ml of fresh peripheral blood, PBMCs were isolated. Template material for amplifying TCR beta CDR3 regions consisted of RNA transcripts. The HTBI primer set served for first-round RT-PCR of the TCR CDR3. TCRdb re-called the multiplex PCR reads through MiXCR, storing one row per CDR3 protein. The sample consists of some 200,000 distinct CDR3 sequences, approximately 17% of them appearing once. Germline V lookup: CDR1 ENHRY, CDR2 SYGVKD. With V trimmed by 4 bases and J by 9 bases, 9 bases remained unmatched. The CDR3 has 14 amino acids. With respect to this clonotype: Its antigen remains unidentified.

This clonotype was sampled from a man in his fifties or sixties with Graves' hyperthyroidism. The sample taken for sequencing was blood. The genes are TRBV10-3 and TRBJ2-7, with TRBD1 matching 10 bases. CDR3 sequence (DNA): TGTGCCATCAGTGGGGGGACAGGGGAAGCTCGGCAGTACTTC. Protein sequence: CAISGGTGEARQYF.